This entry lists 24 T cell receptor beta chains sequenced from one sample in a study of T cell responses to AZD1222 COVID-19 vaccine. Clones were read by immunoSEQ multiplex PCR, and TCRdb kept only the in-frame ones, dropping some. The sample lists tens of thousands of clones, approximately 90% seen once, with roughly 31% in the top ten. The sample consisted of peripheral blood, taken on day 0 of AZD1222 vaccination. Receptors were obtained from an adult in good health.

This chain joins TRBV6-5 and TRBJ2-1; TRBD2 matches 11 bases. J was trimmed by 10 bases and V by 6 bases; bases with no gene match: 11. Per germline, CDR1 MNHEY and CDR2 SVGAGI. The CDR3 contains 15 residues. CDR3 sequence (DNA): TGTGCCAGCAGCCATACTAGCGGGAGCGTGGGAGAGCAGTTCTTC. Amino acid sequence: CASSHTSGSVGEQFF.

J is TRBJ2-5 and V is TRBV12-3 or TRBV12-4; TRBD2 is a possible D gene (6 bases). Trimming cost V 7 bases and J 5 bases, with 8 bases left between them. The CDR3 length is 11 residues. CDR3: CASTSGETQYF. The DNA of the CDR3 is TGTGCCAGCACCAGCGGGGAGACCCAGTACTTC.

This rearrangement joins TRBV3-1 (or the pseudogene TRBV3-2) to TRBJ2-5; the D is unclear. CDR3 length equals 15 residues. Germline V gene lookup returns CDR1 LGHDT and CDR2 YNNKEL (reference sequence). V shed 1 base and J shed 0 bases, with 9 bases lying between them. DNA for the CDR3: TGTGCCAGCAGCCAAGGTGGCGGCTACCAAGAGACCCAGTACTTC. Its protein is CASSQGGGYQETQYF.

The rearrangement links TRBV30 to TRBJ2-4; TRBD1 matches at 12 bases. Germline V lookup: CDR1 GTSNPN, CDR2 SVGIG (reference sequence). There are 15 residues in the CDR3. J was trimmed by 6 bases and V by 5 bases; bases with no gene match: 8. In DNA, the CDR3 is TGTGCCTGGGCACCGGGACAGGGGGCAGGAAACATTCAGTACTTC. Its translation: CAWAPGQGAGNIQYF.

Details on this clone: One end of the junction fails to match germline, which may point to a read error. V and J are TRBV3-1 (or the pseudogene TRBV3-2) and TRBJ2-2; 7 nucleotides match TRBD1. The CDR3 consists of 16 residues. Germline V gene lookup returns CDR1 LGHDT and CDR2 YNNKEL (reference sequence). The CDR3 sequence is CASNQDQGGGTGELFF. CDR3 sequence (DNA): TGTGCCAGCAACCAAGATCAAGGGGGCGGGACCGGGGAGCTGTTTTTT.

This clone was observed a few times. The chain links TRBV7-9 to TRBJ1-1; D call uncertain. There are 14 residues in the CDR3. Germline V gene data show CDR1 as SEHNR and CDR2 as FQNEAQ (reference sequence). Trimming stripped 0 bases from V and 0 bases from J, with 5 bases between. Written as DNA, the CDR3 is TGTGCCAGCAGCTTAGCACGGCTGAACACTGAAGCTTTCTTT. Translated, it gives CASSLARLNTEAFF.

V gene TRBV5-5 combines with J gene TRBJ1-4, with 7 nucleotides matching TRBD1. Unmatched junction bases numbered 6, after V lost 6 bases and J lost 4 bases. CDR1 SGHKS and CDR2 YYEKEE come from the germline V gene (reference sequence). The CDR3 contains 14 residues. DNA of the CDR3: TGTGCCAGCACCCCGACAGGGATTAATGAAAAACTGTTTTTT. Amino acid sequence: CASTPTGINEKLFF.

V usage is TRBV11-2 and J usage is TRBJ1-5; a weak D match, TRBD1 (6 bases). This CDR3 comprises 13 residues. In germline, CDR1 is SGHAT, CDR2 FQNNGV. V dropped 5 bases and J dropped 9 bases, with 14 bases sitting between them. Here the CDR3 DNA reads TGTGCCAGCAGCGGGGGCTTGGGGCTGCCCCAGCATTTT. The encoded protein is CASSGGLGLPQHF.

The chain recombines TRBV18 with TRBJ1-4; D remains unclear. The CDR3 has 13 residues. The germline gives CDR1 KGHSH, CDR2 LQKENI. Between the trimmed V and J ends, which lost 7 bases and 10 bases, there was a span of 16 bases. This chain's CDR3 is CASCPSSDGKLFF. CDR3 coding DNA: TGTGCCAGCTGCCCCAGCTCAGACGGAAAACTGTTTTTT.

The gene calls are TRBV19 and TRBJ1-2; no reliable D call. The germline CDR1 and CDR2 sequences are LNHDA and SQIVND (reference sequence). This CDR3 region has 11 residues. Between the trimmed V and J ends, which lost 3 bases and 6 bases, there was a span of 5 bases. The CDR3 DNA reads TGTGCCAGTAGTATGGCTGATGGCTACACCTTC. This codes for CASSMADGYTF.

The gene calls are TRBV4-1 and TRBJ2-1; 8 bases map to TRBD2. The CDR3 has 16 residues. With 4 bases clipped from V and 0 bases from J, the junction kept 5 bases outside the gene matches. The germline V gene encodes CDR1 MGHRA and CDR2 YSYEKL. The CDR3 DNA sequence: TGCGCCAGCAGCCTCCTCGGGAGGGCCTCCTACAATGAGCAGTTCTTC. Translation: CASSLLGRASYNEQFF.

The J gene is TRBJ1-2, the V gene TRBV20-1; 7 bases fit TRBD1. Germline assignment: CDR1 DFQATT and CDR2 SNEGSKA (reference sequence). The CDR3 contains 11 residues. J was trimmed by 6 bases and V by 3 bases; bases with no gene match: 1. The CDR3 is CSARTGNGYTF. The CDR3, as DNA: TGCAGTGCTAGGACAGGGAATGGCTACACCTTC.

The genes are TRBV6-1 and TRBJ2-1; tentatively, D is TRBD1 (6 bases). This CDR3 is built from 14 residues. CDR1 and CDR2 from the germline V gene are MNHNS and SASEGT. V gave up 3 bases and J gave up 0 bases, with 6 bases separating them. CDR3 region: CASSEDSSYNEQFF. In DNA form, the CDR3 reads TGTGCCAGCAGTGAGGACAGCTCCTACAATGAGCAGTTCTTC.

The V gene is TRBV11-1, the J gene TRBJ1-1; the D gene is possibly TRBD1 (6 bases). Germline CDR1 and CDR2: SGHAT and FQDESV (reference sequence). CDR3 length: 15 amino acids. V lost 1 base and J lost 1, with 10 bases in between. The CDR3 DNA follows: TGTGCCAGCAGCTTAGTTACCAGGGGGAACACTGAAGCTTTCTTT. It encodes CASSLVTRGNTEAFF.

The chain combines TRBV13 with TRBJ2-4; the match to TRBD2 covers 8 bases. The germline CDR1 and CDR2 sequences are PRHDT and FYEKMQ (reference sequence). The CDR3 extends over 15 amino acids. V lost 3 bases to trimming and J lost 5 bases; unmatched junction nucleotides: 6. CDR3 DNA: TGTGCCAGCAGCTTGGGGGCGGGAGGTGAAAACATTCAGTACTTC. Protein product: CASSLGAGGENIQYF.

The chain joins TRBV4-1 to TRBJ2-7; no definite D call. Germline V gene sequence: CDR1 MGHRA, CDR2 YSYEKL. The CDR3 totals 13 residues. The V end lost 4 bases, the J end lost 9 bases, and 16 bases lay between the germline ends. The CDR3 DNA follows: TGCGCCAGCAGCCTAAACTCGCCATCGAGGCAGTACTTC. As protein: CASSLNSPSRQYF.

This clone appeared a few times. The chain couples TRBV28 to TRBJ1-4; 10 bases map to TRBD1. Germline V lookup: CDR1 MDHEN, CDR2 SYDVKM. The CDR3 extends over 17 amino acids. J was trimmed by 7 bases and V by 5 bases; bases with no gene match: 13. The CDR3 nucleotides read TGTGCCAGCAGTCTTTTGGACAGGGGGATGGTCGGTGAAAAACTGTTTTTT. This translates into CASSLLDRGMVGEKLFF.

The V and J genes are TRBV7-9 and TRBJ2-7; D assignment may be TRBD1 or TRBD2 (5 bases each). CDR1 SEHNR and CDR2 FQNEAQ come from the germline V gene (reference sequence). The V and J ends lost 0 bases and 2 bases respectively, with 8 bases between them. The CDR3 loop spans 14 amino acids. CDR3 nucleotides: TGTGCCAGCAGCTTAGCAGGGGACCCCTACGAGCAGTACTTC. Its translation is CASSLAGDPYEQYF. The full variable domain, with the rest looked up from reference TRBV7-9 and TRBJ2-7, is DTGVSQNPRHKITKRGQNVTFRCDPISEHNRLYWYRQTLGQGPEFLTYFQNEAQLEKSRLLSDRFSAERPKGSFSTLEIQRTEQGDSAMYLCASSLAGDPYEQYFGPGTRLTVT.

In DNA, the CDR3 is TGCAGCGTTGATTTTGGAGCAGGGGAGGAAAAACTGTTTTTT. This encodes CSVDFGAGEEKLFF. The chain carries TRBV29-1 and TRBJ1-4; possibly TRBD1 for D (6 bases). The CDR3 runs to 14 residues. V was cut by 3 bases and J by 8 bases, with 16 bases left in between. From germline, CDR1 is SQVTM and CDR2 ANQGSEA.

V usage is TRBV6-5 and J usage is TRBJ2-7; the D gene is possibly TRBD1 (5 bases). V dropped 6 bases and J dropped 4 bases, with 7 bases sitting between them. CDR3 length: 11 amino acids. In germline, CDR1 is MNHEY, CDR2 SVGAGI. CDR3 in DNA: TGTGCCAGCAGACAGGCTTACGAGCAGTACTTC. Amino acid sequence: CASRQAYEQYF.

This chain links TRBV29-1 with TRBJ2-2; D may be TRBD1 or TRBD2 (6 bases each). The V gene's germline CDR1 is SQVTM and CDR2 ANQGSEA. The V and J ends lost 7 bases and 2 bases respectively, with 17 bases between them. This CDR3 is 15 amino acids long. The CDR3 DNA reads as TGCAGCGGGAGGGGGTATGGGACAAACACCGGGGAGCTGTTTTTT. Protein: CSGRGYGTNTGELFF.

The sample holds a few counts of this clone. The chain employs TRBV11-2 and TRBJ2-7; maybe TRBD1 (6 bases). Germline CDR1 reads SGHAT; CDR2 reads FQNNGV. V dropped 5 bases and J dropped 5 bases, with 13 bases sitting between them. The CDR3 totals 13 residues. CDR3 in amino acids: CASSKTGTHEQYF. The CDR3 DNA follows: TGTGCCAGCAGCAAAACAGGGACCCACGAGCAGTACTTC.

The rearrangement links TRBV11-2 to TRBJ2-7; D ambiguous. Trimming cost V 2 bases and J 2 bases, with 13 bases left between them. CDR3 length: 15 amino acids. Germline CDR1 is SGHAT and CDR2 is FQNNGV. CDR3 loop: CASSLSRLRTYEQYF. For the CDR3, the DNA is TGTGCCAGCAGCTTATCCCGCCTCAGGACCTACGAGCAGTACTTC. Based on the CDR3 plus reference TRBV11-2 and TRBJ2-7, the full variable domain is EAGVAQSPRYKIIEKRQSVAFWCNPISGHATLYWYQQILGQGPKLLIQFQNNGVVDDSQLPKDRFSAERLKGVDSTLKIQPAKLEDSAVYLCASSLSRLRTYEQYFGPGTRLTVT.

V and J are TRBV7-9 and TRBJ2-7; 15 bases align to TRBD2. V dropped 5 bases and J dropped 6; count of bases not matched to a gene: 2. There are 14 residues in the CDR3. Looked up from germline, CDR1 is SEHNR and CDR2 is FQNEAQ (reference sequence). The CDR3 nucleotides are TGTGCCAGCAGCAGGGGACTAGCGGGAGGCGAGCAGTACTTC. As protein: CASSRGLAGGEQYF.